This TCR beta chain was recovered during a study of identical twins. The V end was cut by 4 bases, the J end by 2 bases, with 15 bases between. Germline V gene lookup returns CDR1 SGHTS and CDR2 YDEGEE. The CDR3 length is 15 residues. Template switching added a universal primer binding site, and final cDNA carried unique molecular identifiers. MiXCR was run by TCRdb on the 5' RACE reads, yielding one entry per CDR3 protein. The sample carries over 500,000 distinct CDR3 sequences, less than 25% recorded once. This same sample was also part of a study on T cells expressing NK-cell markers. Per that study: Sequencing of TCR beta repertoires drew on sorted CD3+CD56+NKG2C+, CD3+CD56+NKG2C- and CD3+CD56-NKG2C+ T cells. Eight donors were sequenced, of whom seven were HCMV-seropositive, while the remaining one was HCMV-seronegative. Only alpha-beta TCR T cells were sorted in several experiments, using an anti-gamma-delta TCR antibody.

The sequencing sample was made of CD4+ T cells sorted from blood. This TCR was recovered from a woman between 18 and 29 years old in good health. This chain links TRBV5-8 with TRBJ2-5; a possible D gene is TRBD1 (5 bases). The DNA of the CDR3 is TGTGCCAGCAGCCCTGGAAGACAGAAGCAAGAGACCCAGTACTTC. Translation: CASSPGRQKQETQYF.